These 3 T cell receptor beta chains share one sample of origin, sequenced in a study of blood T cell repertoires in COVID-19. The repertoire was sequenced with immunoSEQ multiplex PCR; TCRdb's copy has only in-frame clones and lacks some. The table shows about 260,000 clones, with roughly 86% occurring only once. The sequenced sample consisted of peripheral blood. All receptors come from a woman aged 50 to 60 with acute or convalescent COVID-19.

The chain has TRBV9 and TRBJ2-5, with 13 bases aligning to TRBD2. V trimming: 2 bases; J trimming: 5 bases; junction bases outside the gene matches: 6. Germline loops: CDR1 SGDLS, CDR2 YYNGEE. There are 16 residues in the CDR3. The chain's CDR3 is CASSVGTSGNLETQYF. The DNA of the CDR3 is TGTGCCAGCAGCGTGGGGACTAGCGGGAATTTGGAGACCCAGTACTTC.

The table lists this clone with a few counts. The CDR3 region is CASSPAQDQPQHF. As DNA, the CDR3 is TGTGCCAGCTCACCAGCACAGGATCAGCCCCAGCATTTT. The V call is TRBV18, the J call TRBJ1-5; D perhaps matches TRBD1 (5 bases). The length of the CDR3 is 13 residues. The V gene's germline CDR1 is KGHSH and CDR2 LQKENI. Trimming took 2 bases from V and 5 from J, leaving 7 bases between them.

The chain recombines TRBV7-2 with TRBJ2-7, with 13 nucleotides matching TRBD2. Germline CDR1 SGHTA, CDR2 FQGNSA. Trimming at V came to 4 bases and at J to 4 bases, leaving 4 bases not matched to a gene. The CDR3 is made up of 15 amino acids. CDR3 in DNA: TGTGCCAGCAGCTCGGGACTAGCGGGAAGATACGAGCAGTACTTC. Its translation is CASSSGLAGRYEQYF.